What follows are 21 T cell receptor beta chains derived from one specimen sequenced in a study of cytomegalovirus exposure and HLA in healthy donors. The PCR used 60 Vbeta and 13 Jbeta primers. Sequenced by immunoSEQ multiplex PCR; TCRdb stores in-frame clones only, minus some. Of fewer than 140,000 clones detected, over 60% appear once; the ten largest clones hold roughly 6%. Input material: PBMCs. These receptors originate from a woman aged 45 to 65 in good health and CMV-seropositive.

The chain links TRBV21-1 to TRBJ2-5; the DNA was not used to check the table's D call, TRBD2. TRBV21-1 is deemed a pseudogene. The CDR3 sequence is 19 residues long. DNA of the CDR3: TGTGCCAGCAGCATAAAGCGGGGCAGATTTCTCCAGCCGGAGGAGACCCAGTACTTC. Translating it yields CASSIKRGRFLQPEETQYF.

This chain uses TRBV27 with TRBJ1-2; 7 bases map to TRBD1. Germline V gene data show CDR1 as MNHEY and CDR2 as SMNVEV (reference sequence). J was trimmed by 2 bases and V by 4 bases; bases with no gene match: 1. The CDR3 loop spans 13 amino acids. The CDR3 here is CASSYRGNYGYTF. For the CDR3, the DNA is TGTGCCAGCAGTTACAGGGGAAACTATGGCTACACCTTC.

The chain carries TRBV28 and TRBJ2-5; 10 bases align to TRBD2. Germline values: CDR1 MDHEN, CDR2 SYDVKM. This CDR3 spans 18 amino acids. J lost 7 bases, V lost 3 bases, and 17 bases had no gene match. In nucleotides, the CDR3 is TGTGCCAGCAGTTTCATAATATCTAGCGGGGGACCACCAGGGACCCAGTACTTC. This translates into CASSFIISSGGPPGTQYF.

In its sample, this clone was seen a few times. The CDR3, as DNA: TGTGCCAGCAGTGAGATACAGGGGATAGGGAAACTGTTTTTT. This codes for CASSEIQGIGKLFF. The genes are TRBV6-1 and TRBJ1-4; 7 bases agree with TRBD1. There are 14 residues in the CDR3. The junction had 9 bases not matched to a gene; V was cut back by 3 bases and J by 11 bases. Per germline, CDR1 MNHNS and CDR2 SASEGT.

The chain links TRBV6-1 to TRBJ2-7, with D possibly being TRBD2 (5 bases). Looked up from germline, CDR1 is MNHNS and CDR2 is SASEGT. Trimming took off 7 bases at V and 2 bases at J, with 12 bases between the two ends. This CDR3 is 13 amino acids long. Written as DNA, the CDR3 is TGTGCCAGCAAGGGAGAGACGGCCTACGAGCAGTACTTC. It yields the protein CASKGETAYEQYF.

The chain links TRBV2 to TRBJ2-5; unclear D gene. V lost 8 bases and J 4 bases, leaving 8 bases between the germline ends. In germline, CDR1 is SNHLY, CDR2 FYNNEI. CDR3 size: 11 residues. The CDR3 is CASRPVETQYF. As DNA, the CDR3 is TGTGCCAGCCGCCCAGTAGAGACCCAGTACTTC. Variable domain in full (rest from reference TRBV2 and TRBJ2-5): EPEVTQTPSHQVTQMGQEVILRCVPISNHLYFYWYRQILGQKVEFLVSFYNNEISEKSEIFDDQFSVERPDGSNFTLKIRSTKLEDSAMYFCASRPVETQYFGPGTRLLVL.

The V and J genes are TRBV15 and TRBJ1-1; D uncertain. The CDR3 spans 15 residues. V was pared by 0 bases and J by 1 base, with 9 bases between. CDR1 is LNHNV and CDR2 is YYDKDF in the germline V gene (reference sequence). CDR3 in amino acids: CATSRDYGENTEAFF. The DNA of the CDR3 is TGTGCCACCAGCAGAGATTATGGAGAGAACACTGAAGCTTTCTTT.

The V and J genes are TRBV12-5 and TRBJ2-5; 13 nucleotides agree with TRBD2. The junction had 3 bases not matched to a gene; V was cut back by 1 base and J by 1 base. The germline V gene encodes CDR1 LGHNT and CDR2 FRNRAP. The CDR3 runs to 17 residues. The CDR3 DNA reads TGTGCTAGTGGTTTGGACCGACTAGCGGGGGGCCAAGAGACCCAGTACTTC. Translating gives CASGLDRLAGGQETQYF.

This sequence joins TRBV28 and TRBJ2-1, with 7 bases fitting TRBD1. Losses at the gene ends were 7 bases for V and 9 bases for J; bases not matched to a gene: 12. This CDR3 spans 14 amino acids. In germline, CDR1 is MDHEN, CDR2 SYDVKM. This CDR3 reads CASIRQGVLGEQFF. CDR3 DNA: TGTGCCAGCATTAGGCAGGGGGTATTGGGTGAGCAGTTCTTC.

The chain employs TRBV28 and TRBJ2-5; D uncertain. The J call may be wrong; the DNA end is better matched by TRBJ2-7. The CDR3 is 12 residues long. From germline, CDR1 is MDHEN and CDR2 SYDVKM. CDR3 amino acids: CASSLQPYEQYF. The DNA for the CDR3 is TGTGCCAGCAGTTTACAACCCTACGAGCAGTACTTC.

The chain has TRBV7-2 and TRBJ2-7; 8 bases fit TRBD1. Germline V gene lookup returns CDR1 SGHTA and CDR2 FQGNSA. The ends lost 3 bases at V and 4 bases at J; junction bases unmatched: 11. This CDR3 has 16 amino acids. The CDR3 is CASSLGDRDRLYEQYF. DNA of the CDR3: TGTGCCAGCAGCTTGGGCGACCGGGACAGGTTGTACGAGCAGTACTTC.

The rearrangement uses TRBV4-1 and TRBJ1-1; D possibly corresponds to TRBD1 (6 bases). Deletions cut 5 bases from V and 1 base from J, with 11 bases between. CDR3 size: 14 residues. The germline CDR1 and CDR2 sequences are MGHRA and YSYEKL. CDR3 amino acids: CASSSTDRNTEAFF. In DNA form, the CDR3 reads TGCGCCAGCAGCTCGACGGACAGGAACACTGAAGCTTTCTTT.

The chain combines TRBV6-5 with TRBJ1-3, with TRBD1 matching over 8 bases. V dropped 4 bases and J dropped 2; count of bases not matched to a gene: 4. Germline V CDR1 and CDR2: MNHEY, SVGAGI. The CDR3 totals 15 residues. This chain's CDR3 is CASSSHRGAGNTIYF. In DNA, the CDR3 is TGTGCCAGCAGTTCGCACAGGGGGGCTGGAAACACCATATATTTT.

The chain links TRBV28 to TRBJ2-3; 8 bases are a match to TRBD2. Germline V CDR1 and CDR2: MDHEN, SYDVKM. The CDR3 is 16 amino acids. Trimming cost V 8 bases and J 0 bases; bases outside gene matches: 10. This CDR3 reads CASLNTGTRSTDTQYF. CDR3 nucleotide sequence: TGTGCCAGCCTCAACACCGGGACTAGAAGCACAGATACGCAGTATTTT.

CDR3 residues: CASRWGPNQPQHF. The CDR3 DNA reads TGTGCCAGCAGATGGGGGCCTAATCAGCCCCAGCATTTT. The V call is TRBV6-5, the J call TRBJ1-5, with D perhaps TRBD1 (6 bases). V lost 6 bases and J lost 4, with 10 bases in between. The CDR3 consists of 13 residues. Germline CDR1 reads MNHEY; CDR2 reads SVGAGI.

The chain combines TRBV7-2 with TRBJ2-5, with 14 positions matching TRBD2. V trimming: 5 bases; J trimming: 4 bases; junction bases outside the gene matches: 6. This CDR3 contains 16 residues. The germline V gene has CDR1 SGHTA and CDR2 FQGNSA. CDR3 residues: CASSPVTSGGAETQYF. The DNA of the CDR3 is TGTGCCAGCAGCCCAGTGACTAGCGGGGGGGCAGAGACCCAGTACTTC.

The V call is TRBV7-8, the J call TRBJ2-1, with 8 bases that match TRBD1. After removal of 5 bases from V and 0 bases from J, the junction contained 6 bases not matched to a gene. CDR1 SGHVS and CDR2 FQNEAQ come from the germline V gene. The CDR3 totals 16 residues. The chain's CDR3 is CASSGYRGSSYNEQFF. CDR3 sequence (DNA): TGTGCCAGCAGCGGGTACAGGGGGAGCTCCTACAATGAGCAGTTCTTC.

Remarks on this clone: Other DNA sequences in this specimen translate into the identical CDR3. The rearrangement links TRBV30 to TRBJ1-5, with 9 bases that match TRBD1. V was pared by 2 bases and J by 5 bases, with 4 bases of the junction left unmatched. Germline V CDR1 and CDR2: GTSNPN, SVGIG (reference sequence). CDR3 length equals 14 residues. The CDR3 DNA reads TGTGCCTGGAGTCCAGACAGGGGGGATCAGCCCCAGCATTTT. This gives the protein CAWSPDRGDQPQHF.

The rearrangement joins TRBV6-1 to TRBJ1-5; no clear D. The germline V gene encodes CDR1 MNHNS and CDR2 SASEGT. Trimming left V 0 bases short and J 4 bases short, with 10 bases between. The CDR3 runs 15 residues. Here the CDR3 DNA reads TGTGCCAGCAGTGAAGCCGGCAACAGAAATCAGCCCCAGCATTTT. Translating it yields CASSEAGNRNQPQHF.

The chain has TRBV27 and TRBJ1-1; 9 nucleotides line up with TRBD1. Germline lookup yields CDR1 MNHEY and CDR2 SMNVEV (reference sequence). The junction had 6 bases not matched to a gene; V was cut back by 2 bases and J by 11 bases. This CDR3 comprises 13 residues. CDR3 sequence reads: CASSLNRGRAAFF. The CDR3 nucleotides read TGTGCCAGCAGTTTAAACAGGGGGCGGGCGGCTTTCTTT.

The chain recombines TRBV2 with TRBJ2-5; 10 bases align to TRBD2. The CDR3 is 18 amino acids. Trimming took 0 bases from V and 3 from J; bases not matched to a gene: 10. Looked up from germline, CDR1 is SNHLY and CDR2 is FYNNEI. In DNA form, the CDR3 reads TGTGCCAGCAGTGAAGCGCTACTAGCGGGGCAAAGTGAAGAGACCCAGTACTTC. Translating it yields CASSEALLAGQSEETQYF.